Sequencing of this T cell receptor beta chain was carried out in a study of CD8 T cells in Susac syndrome. About 0.45 to 1 ug RNA was reverse transcribed with random hexamers. The TCR beta CDR3 was amplified by immunoSEQ multiplex PCR across 54 Vbeta, 13 Jbeta. TCRdb recomputed calls from the immunoSEQ multiplex PCR reads with MiXCR, one row per CDR3 protein. The profile covers some 120,000 distinct CDR3 sequences, with around 94% appearing a single time and roughly 0.087% taken by the ten largest. Matching for age and sex applied to the controls, who were healthy donors. The CDR3 runs 16 residues. Germline V gene data show CDR1 as GTSNPN and CDR2 as SVGIG (reference sequence). Trimming pared 0 bases from V and 5 bases from J, leaving 20 bases between. This clonotype was observed once.

The V gene is TRBV30, the J gene TRBJ2-7, with D tentatively TRBD2 (6 bases). This clonotype was obtained from a human donor in good health. The specimen sequenced was CD4+ T cells from PBMCs. CDR3 in amino acids: CAWSVRGTGPRHEQYF. CDR3 nucleotide sequence: TGTGCCTGGAGTGTACGGGGGACCGGGCCACGTCACGAGCAGTACTTC.